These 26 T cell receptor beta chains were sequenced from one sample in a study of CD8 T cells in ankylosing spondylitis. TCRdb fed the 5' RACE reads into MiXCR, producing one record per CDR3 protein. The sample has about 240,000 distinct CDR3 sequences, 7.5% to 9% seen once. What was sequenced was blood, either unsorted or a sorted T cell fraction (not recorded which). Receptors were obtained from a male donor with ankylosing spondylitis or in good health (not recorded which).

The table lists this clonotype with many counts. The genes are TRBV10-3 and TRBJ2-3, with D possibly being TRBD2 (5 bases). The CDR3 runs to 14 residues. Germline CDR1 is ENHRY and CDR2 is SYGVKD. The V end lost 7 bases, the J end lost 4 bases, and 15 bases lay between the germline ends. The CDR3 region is CAITVREGPDTQYF. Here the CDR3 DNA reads TGTGCCATCACTGTACGAGAGGGCCCAGATACGCAGTATTTT.

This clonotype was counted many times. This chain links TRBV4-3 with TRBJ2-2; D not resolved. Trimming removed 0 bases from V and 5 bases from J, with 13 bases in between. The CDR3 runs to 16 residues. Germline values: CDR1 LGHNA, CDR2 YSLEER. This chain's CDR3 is CASSQDRATETGELFF. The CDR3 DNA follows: TGCGCCAGCAGCCAAGATAGGGCCACCGAAACCGGGGAGCTGTTTTTT.

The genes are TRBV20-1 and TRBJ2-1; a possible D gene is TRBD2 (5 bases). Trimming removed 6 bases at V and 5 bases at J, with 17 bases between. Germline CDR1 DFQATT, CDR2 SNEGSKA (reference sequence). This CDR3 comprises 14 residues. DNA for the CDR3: TGCAGTGCCCTCATGGTAGCGTTAAACAATGAGCAGTTCTTC. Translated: CSALMVALNNEQFF.

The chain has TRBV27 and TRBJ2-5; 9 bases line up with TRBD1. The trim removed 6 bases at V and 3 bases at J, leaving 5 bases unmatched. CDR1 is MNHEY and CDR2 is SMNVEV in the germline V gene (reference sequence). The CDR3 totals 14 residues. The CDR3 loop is CASRPDRGKETQYF. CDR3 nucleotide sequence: TGTGCCAGCAGACCGGACAGGGGAAAAGAGACCCAGTACTTC.

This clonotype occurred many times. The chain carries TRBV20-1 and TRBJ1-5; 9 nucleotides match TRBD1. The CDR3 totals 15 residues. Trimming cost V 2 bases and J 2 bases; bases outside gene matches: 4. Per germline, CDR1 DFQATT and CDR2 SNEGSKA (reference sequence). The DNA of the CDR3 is TGCAGTGCTAGAACAGGGGGCGGCGGCAATCAGCCCCAGCATTTT. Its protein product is CSARTGGGGNQPQHF.

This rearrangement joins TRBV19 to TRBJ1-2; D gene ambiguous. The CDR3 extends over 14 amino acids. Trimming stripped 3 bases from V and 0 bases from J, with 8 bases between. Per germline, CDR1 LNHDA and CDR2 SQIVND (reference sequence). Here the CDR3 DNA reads TGTGCCAGTAGTATCCCGGGCGCTAACTATGGCTACACCTTC. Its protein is CASSIPGANYGYTF. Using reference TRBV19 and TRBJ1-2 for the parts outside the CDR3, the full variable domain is DGGITQSPKYLFRKEGQNVTLSCEQNLNHDAMYWYRQDPGQGLRLIYYSQIVNDFQKGDIAEGYSVSREKKESFPLTVTSAQKNPTAFYLCASSIPGANYGYTFGSGTRLTVV.

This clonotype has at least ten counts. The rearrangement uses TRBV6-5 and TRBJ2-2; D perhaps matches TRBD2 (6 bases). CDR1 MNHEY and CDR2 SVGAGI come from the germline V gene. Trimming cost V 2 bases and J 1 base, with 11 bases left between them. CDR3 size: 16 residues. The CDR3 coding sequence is TGTGCCAGCAGTTACCACCTAGCGAGGAACACCGGGGAGCTGTTTTTT. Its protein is CASSYHLARNTGELFF.

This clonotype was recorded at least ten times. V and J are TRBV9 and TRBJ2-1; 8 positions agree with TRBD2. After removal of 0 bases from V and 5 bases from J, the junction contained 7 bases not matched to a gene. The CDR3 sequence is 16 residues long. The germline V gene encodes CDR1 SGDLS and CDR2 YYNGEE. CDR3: CASSVGGAGGNNEQFF. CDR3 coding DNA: TGTGCCAGCAGCGTAGGTGGGGCGGGAGGTAACAATGAGCAGTTCTTC.

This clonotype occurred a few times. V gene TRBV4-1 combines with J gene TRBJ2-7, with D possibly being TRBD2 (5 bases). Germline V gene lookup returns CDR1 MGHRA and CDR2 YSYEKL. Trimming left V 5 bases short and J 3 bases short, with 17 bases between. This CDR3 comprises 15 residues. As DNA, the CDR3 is TGCGCCAGCAGCGGGCGAGTTAGCGATTACTACGAGCAGTACTTC. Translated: CASSGRVSDYYEQYF.

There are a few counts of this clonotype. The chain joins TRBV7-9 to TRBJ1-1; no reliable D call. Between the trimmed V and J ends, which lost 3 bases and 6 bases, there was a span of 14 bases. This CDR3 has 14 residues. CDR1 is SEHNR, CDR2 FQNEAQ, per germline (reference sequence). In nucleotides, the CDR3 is TGTGCCAGCAGCTTGCCCGCGAAGAGCGCTGAAGCTTTCTTT. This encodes CASSLPAKSAEAFF.

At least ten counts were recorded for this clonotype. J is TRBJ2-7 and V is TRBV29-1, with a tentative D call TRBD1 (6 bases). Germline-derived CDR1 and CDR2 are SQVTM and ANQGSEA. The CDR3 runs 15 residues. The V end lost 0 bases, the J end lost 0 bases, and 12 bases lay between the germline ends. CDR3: CSVEDHRESSYEQYF. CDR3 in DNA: TGCAGCGTTGAAGACCACAGGGAGAGCTCCTACGAGCAGTACTTC.

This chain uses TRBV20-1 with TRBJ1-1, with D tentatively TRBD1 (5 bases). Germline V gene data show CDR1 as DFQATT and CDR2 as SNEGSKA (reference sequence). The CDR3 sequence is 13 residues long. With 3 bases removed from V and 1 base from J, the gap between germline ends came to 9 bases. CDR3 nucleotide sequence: TGCAGTGCTAGCCAACAGGCGAACACTGAAGCTTTCTTT. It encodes CSASQQANTEAFF.

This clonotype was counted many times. The CDR3 region has the DNA TGTGCCAGCAGTGAACCTGGGACCGACACAACTAATGAAAAACTGTTTTTT. Translating gives CASSEPGTDTTNEKLFF. The chain employs TRBV25-1 and TRBJ1-4; perhaps TRBD1 as D (5 bases). Trimming took off 2 bases at V and 0 bases at J, with 13 bases between the two ends. The CDR3 length is 17 residues. Germline-derived CDR1 and CDR2 are MGHDK and SYGVNS. Combining the CDR3 with reference TRBV25-1 and TRBJ1-4 gives the whole variable domain EADIYQTPRYLVIGTGKKITLECSQTMGHDKMYWYQQDPGMELHLIHYSYGVNSTEKGDLSSESTVSRIRTEHFPLTLESARPSHTSQYLCASSEPGTDTTNEKLFFGSGTQLSVL.

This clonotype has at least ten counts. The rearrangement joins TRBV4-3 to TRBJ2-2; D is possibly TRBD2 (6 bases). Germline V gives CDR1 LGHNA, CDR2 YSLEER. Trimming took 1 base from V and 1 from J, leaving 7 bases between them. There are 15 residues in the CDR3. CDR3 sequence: CASSQGLENTGELFF. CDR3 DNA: TGCGCCAGCAGCCAAGGACTAGAGAACACCGGGGAGCTGTTTTTT.

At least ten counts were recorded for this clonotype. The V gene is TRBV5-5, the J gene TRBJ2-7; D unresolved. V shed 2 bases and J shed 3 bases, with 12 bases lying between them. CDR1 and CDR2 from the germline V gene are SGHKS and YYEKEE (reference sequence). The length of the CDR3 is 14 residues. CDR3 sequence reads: CASSFSPGYYEQYF. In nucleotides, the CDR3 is TGTGCCAGCAGCTTTTCACCCGGATACTACGAGCAGTACTTC.

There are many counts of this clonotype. For the CDR3, the DNA is TGCGCCAGCAACCTCAGGATTGGGACTGATTACGAGCAGTACTTC. Protein sequence: CASNLRIGTDYEQYF. J is TRBJ2-7 and V is TRBV5-1; D might be TRBD2 (6 bases). The V and J ends lost 6 bases and 4 bases respectively, with 20 bases between them. Germline V gives CDR1 SGHRS, CDR2 YFSETQ. CDR3 size: 15 residues.

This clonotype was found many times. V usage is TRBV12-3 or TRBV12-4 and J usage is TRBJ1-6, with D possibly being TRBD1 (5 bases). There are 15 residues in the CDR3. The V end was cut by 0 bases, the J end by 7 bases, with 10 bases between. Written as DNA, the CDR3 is TGTGCCAGCAGTTTAGCGGGGGTTAAAAATTCACCCCTCCACTTT. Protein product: CASSLAGVKNSPLHF.

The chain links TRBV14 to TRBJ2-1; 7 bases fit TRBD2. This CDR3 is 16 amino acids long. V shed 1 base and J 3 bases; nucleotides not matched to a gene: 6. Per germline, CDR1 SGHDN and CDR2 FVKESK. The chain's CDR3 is CASSQAWEGYYNEQFF. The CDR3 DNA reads TGTGCCAGCAGCCAAGCGTGGGAGGGCTACTACAATGAGCAGTTCTTC.

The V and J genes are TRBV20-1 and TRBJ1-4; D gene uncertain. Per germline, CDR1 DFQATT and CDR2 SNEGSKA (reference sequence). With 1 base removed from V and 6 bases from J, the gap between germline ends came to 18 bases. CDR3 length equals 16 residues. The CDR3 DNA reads TGCAGTGCTAGAGTCTCCGACGCGCCAGCTCATGAAAAACTGTTTTTT. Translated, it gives CSARVSDAPAHEKLFF.

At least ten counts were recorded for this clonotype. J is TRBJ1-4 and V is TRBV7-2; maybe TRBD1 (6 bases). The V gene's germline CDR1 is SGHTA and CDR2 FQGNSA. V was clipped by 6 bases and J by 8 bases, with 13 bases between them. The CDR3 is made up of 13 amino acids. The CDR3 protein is CASRGAVGEKLFF. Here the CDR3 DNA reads TGTGCCAGCAGGGGGGCGGTTGGAGAAAAACTGTTTTTT.

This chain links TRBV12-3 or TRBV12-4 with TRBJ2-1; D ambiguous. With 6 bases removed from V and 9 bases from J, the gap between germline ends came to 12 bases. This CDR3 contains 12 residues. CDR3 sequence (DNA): TGTGCCAGCAGACGTTCCTCGGTTGAGCAGTTCTTC. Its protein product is CASRRSSVEQFF.

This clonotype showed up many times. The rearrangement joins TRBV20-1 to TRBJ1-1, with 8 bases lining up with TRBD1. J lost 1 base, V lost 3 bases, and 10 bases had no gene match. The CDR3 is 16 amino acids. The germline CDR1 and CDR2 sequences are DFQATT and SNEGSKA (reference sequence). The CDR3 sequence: CSARRPQGAGNTEAFF. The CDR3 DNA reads TGCAGTGCTAGGAGACCGCAGGGGGCAGGGAACACTGAAGCTTTCTTT.

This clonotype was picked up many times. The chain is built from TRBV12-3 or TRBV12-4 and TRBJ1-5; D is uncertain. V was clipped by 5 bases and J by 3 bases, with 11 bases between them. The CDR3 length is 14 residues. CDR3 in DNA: TGTGCCAGCAGTAGCCACAGAAACAATCAGCCCCAGCATTTT. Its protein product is CASSSHRNNQPQHF.

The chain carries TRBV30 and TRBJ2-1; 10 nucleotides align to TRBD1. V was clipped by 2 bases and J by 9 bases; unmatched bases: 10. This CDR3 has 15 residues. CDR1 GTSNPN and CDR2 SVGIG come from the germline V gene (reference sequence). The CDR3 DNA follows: TGTGCCTGGAGTCCCGGGACAGGGGTATCTATTGAGCAGTTCTTC. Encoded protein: CAWSPGTGVSIEQFF.

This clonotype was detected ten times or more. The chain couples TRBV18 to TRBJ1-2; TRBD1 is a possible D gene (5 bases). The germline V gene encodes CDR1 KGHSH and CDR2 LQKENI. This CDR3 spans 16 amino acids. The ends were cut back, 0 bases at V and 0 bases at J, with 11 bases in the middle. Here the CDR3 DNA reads TGTGCCAGCTCACCACCGGGACCTAGGTCTAACTATGGCTACACCTTC. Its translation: CASSPPGPRSNYGYTF.

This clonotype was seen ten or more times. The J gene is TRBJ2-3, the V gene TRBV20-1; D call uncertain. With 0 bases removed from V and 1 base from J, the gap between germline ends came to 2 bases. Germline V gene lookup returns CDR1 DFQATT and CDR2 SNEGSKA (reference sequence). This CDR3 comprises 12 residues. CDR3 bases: TGCAGTGCTAGAGAAGGCACAGATACGCAGTATTTT. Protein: CSAREGTDTQYF.